Below are 5 T cell receptor beta chains sequenced from a single sample in a study of shared clonotypes between healthy human individuals. TCRdb's copy holds only in-frame clones and misses some; the assay was immunoSEQ multiplex PCR. The table records some 1 million clones, approximately 70% of them present only once. Sequenced material: memory CD4+ T cells sorted from blood. The subset here: CD45RA-negative fraction. Receptors originate from a man younger than 35 in good health.

The sample holds one count of this clone. The chain couples TRBV11-2 to TRBJ1-1; 7 bases match TRBD1. The V gene end was trimmed by 1 base and the J gene end by 7 bases; junction bases not matched to a gene: 3. Germline assignment: CDR1 SGHAT and CDR2 FQNNGV. The CDR3 is 13 amino acids. This chain's CDR3 is CASSLGRTGEAFF. CDR3 coding DNA: TGTGCCAGCAGCTTAGGGCGGACAGGTGAAGCTTTCTTT.

The chain combines TRBV18 with TRBJ2-2; no clear D gene. This CDR3 has 13 amino acids. The V end lost 3 bases, the J end lost 4 bases, and 6 bases lay between the germline ends. The V gene's germline CDR1 is KGHSH and CDR2 LQKENI. This CDR3 reads CASSPAGTGELFF. The CDR3 nucleotides are TGTGCCAGCTCACCCGCCGGCACCGGGGAGCTGTTTTTT.

This clone is a singleton in its sample. This chain connects TRBV30 to TRBJ2-7; 8 bases match TRBD2. Germline V gene lookup returns CDR1 GTSNPN and CDR2 SVGIG (reference sequence). V shed 4 bases and J 4 bases; nucleotides not matched to a gene: 9. The CDR3 has 14 amino acids. The CDR3 region is CAWNTGGGLYEQYF. The CDR3 bases are TGTGCCTGGAACACGGGCGGGGGGCTTTACGAGCAGTACTTC.

The chain joins TRBV6-5 to TRBJ2-2; 8 nucleotides line up with TRBD1. Per germline, CDR1 MNHEY and CDR2 SVGAGI. Germline trimming cut 6 bases from V and 7 bases from J; bases unmatched to any gene: 7. This CDR3 has 14 residues. This chain's CDR3 is CASSRQGMGGELFF. CDR3 nucleotides: TGTGCCAGCAGCCGACAGGGGATGGGCGGGGAGCTGTTTTTT.

Many counts were recorded for this clone. The V gene is TRBV5-1, the J gene TRBJ2-7; D is undetermined. Trimming took off 0 bases at V and 5 bases at J, with 15 bases between the two ends. The CDR3 length is 15 residues. Germline CDR1 and CDR2: SGHRS and YFSETQ. The CDR3 is CASSLEDRSSNEQYF. CDR3 nucleotide sequence: TGCGCCAGCAGCTTGGAGGATCGAAGTTCCAACGAGCAGTACTTC.